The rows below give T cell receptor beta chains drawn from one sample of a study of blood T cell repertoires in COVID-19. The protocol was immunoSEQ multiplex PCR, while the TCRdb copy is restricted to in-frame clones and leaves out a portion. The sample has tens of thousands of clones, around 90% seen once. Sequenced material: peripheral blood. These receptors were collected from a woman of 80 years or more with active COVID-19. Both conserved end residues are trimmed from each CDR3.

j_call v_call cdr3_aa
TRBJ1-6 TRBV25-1 ASSDPRGGAYNSPLH
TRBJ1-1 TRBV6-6 ASRRGGGNTEAF
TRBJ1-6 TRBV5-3 ARSLSARGCPNSPLH
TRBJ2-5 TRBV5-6 ASSRRAGQGETQY
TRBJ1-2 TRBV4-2 ASSQPAAPGARGYT
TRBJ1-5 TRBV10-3 AISQGLGQPQH
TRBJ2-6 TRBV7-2 ASSVAGANVLT
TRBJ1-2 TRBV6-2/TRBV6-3 ASSYPRDTYYGYT
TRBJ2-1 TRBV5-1 ASSIGTSGGFNEQF
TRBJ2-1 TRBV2 ASSESNSYNEQF
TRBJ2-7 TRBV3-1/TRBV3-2 ASRGTAYEQY
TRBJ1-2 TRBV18 ASSAAGTSNYGYT
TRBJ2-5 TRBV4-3 ASSQDGRWQETQY
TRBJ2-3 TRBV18 ASSPGRTGADTQY
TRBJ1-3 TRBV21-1 ASSKREDRLISGNTIY
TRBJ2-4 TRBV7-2 ASSLVGGGRNIQY
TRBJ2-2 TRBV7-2 ASSPRGTGELF
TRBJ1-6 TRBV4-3 ASSQDQSSYNSPLH
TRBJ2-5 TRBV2 ASKRAGERQETQY
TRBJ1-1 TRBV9 ASSVGQGNTEAF
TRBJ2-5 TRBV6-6 ASSPPLGTSGGAKETQY
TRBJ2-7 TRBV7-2 ASSSYLAGGPTREQY
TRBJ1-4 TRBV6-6 ASSYVLLLTNEKLF